This TCR beta chain was sequenced in a study of T cell changes during pregnancy in multiple sclerosis. The CDR3 consists of 12 residues. V was shortened by 6 bases and J by 1 base, with 6 bases between the two germline ends. Germline V gives CDR1 SNHLY, CDR2 FYNNEI. Profiled with immunoSEQ multiplex PCR; TCRdb holds only in-frame clones, not every one. The sample holds some 85,000 clones, nearly 95% seen once. The genes are TRBV2 and TRBJ1-2; D remains ambiguous. This TCR was recovered from a female donor with multiple sclerosis, enrolled in a pregnancy study. Sequencing used peripheral blood, obtained in the second trimester of pregnancy. The CDR3 spells CASSQDNYGYTF. The CDR3 bases are TGTGCCAGCAGCCAGGATAACTATGGCTACACCTTC. Drawing the rest from reference TRBV2 and TRBJ1-2, the complete variable domain is EPEVTQTPSHQVTQMGQEVILRCVPISNHLYFYWYRQILGQKVEFLVSFYNNEISEKSEIFDDQFSVERPDGSNFTLKIRSTKLEDSAMYFCASSQDNYGYTFGSGTRLTVV.